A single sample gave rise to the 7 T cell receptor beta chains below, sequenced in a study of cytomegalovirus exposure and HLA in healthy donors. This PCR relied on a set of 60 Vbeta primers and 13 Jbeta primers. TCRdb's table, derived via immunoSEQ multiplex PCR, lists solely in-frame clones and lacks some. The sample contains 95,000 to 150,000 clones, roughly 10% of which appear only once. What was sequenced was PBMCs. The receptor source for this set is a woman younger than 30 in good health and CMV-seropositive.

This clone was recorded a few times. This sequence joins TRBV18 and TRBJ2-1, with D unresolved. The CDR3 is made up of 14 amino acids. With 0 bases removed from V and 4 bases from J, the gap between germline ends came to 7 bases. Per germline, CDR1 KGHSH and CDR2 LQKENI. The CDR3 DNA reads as TGTGCCAGCTCACCACCGGCCATTTACAATGAGCAGTTCTTC. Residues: CASSPPAIYNEQFF.

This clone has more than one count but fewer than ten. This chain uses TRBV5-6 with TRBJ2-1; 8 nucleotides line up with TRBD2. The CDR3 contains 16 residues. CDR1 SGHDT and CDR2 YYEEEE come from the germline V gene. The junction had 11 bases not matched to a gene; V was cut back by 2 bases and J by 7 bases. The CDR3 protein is CASSFLSTGGINEQFF. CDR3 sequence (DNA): TGTGCCAGCAGCTTCCTCTCTACGGGAGGGATTAATGAGCAGTTCTTC.

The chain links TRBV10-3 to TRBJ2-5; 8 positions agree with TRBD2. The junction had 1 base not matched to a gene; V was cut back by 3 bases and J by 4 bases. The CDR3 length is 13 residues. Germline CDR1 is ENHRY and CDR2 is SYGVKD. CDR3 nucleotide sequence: TGTGCCATCAGTGACCTAGCGGGAGAGACCCAGTACTTC. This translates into CAISDLAGETQYF.

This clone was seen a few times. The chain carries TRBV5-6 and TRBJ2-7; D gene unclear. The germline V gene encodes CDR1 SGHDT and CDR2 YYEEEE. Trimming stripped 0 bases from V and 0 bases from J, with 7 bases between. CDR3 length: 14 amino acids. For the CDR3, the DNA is TGTGCCAGCAGCTTGGAATATTACTCCTACGAGCAGTACTTC. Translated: CASSLEYYSYEQYF. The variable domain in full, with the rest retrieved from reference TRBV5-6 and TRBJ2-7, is DAGVTQSPTHLIKTRGQQVTLRCSPKSGHDTVSWYQQALGQGPQFIFQYYEEEERQRGNFPDRFSGHQFPNYSSELNVNALLLGDSALYLCASSLEYYSYEQYFGPGTRLTVT.

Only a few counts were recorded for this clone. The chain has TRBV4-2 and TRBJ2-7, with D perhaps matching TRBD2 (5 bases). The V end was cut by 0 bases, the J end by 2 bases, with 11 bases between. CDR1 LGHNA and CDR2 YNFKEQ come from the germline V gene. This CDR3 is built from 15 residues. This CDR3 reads CASSQDAGSAYEQYF. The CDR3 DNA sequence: TGTGCCAGCAGCCAAGATGCAGGTAGCGCCTACGAGCAGTACTTC.

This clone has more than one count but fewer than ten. CDR3: CSVEVSGSRLNEQFF. CDR3 sequence (DNA): TGCAGCGTTGAAGTTAGCGGGAGTCGCTTGAATGAGCAGTTCTTC. The gene calls are TRBV29-1 and TRBJ2-1; 9 nucleotides agree with TRBD2. The V and J ends lost 1 base and 7 bases, in that order; junction bases with no gene match: 8. This CDR3 spans 15 amino acids. CDR1 and CDR2 (germline): SQVTM, ANQGSEA.

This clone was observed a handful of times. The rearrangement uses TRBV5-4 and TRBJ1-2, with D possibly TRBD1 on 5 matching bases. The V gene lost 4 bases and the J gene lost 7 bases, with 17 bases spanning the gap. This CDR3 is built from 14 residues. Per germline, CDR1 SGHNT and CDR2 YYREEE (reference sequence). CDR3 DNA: TGTGCCAGCAGCCTGGACGGGACTTTGTCTGGCTACACCTTC. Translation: CASSLDGTLSGYTF.